This T cell receptor beta chain is drawn from a study of molecular identifiers for immune sequencing clone quantification (dated by TCRdb to between 2017 and 2018). Turning to the overall study: For a replicate experiment, RNA from roughly 21,000 or 96,000 naive CD8 T cells was divided into five aliquots, of which four were sequenced. This methods study used CD8 T cells to benchmark TCR RNA copy counting and molecular-identifier clustering-based TCR repertoire sequencing (MIDCIRS). General study outcomes and caveats: Naive libraries contained spiked-in Jurkat TCR RNA (more than 9 copies' worth), which is not part of the donor repertoire. Identical TCR molecules sharing a barcode could cause highly expanded clone sizes to be underestimated. Modeling estimated around 3 recovered TCR RNA copies per cell, compared with about 10 by digital PCR, which implies 30% to 35% capture efficiency. In CMV-specific effector cells, over 99% of molecules were held by clones above 20 RNA copies, whereas under 1% of molecules were held by such clones in naive cells. A single cell's worth of spiked-in Jurkat TCR RNA was reported detectable even among under 1.3 million naive CD8 T cells. Without barcode sub-clustering, chimeric consensus sequences inflated TCR diversity; chimeras reached as high as 47%.

Library creation used PCR. Instrument on record: Illumina HiSeq 4000. Bulk TCR libraries were prepared as previously described, using TCR primers listed in Table S5. Purification of total RNA was performed with the Qiagen AllPrep DNA/RNA kit. Before any analysis, reads coming from multiple sequencing runs of the same library were combined into one pool. The study's processing was this. Reads were retained only if the reads had an exact TCR constant sequence, and the retained reads were trimmed to 150 nt and grouped according to their 12-nt molecular barcodes. Reads inside each barcode group were sub-clustered using a 15% Levenshtein threshold, and a quality-weighted consensus sequence was constructed for each RNA molecule. Non-functional sequences were excluded, and lower-count sequences lying one edit away from another sequence were also excluded. Barcode sub-clusters with fewer than 20% of the maximum read count were removed, based on fitting two negative binomial distributions. In TCRdb, the public reads were trimmed at Q25 with fastp and aligned with MiXCR, with productive beta chains retained. A single entry per CDR3 protein holds the most common genes and DNA from its merged rows. These V and J calls originate from TCRdb's pipeline instead of the authors' own analysis. A total of fewer than 350,000 distinct CDR3 sequences appear in this sample, about a fifth of them only once. The ten largest clones add up to 0.81% of the sample.

Libraries of naive CD8 T cells were built from 20,000 to 1,000,000 sorted cells, with 10%, 30% or 50% of the purified RNA used. On a BD FACSAria II, naive CD8 T cells were FACS-sorted as CD8+CD4-CCR7+CD45RA+ and collected into RLT Plus buffer. Detection sensitivity was tested by spiking Jurkat RNA equal to ten TCR copies' worth into samples containing 20,000-1,000,000 naive CD8 T cells. Enrichment of CD8 T cells was done with RosetteSep CD8+ T Cell Enrichment Cocktail plus Ficoll-Paque, and ACK red cell lysis came afterward. This clonotype was seen ten or more times. Its antigen remains undetermined. Nothing much larger sits one base from this clone, and base qualities are not available. Reading from cysteine to phenylalanine, the CDR3 counts 9 amino acids. Solely the CDR3 DNA is kept, with 27 bases framed from the first base. In the germline V gene, CDR1 corresponds to LGHNT and CDR2 to FRNRAP. V and J are truncated by 6 bases and 4 bases respectively, leaving an intervening sequence of 1 base.

Source material: naive CD8+ T cells from blood, with Jurkat cell RNA spiked in. The sample's cell subset or site label, in plain terms: FACS-sorted CD8+CD4-CCR7+CD45RA+ naive T cells. The sequence came from a human donor in good health. Some libraries in this study had Jurkat cell RNA spiked in. Recombination connected TRBV12-5 to TRBJ2-7; there is no confident call for the D gene. The CDR3: CASGYEQYF. The base sequence is TGTGCTAGTGGGTACGAGCAGTACTTC.